One and the same sample provided the 14 T cell receptor beta chains below, sequenced in a study of long-term antiretroviral therapy in people with HIV. immunoSEQ v3.0 was run at survey level. Only in-frame clones appear in the TCRdb table, and some are missing; sequencing was by immunoSEQ multiplex PCR. The sample lists about 19,000 clones, 91% occurring once. Sample: unsorted PBMCs, taken 3 years after starting antiretroviral therapy. The source is a man aged 50-59 years with HIV.

The chain employs TRBV30 and TRBJ2-3; D gene unclear. This CDR3 has 12 residues. Trimming removed 2 bases from V and 6 bases from J, with 9 bases in between. Germline V gene lookup returns CDR1 GTSNPN and CDR2 SVGIG (reference sequence). CDR3 residues: CAWSSVWDTQYF. In DNA, the CDR3 is TGTGCCTGGAGTTCGGTTTGGGATACGCAGTATTTT. Together with reference TRBV30 and TRBJ2-3, the CDR3 gives the full variable domain: SQTIHQWPATLVQPVGSPLSLECTVEGTSNPNLYWYRQAAGRGLQLLFYSVGIGQISSEVPQNLSASRPQDRQFILSSKKLLLSDSGFYLCAWSSVWDTQYFGPGTRLTVL.

This clone was recorded once. DNA of the CDR3: TGTGCCAGCACCGACGCCTACGAGCAGTACTTC. Its translation: CASTDAYEQYF. The chain links TRBV6-5 to TRBJ2-7; D call uncertain. The V end lost 7 bases, the J end lost 2 bases, and 6 bases lay between the germline ends. CDR1 MNHEY and CDR2 SVGAGI come from the germline V gene. The CDR3 runs 11 residues.

The chain links TRBV9 to TRBJ1-1; 8 bases line up with TRBD1. The trim removed 0 bases at V and 6 bases at J, leaving 7 bases unmatched. The CDR3 totals 15 residues. Germline assignment: CDR1 SGDLS and CDR2 YYNGEE. Written as DNA, the CDR3 is TGTGCCAGCAGCGTAGCTGGGACAGGCGACGCTGAAGCTTTCTTT. Its protein product is CASSVAGTGDAEAFF.

The J gene is TRBJ2-3, the V gene TRBV9, with D unclear. V lost 4 bases, J lost 5 bases, and 8 bases lay in between. The CDR3 covers 12 residues. CDR1 and CDR2 from the germline V gene are SGDLS and YYNGEE. The CDR3 nucleotides are TGTGCCAGCAGCTCCCCAGAAGATACGCAGTATTTT. This translates into CASSSPEDTQYF.

J is TRBJ2-1 and V is TRBV4-1, with D possibly being TRBD1 (6 bases). Germline V gene lookup returns CDR1 MGHRA and CDR2 YSYEKL. CDR3 length equals 15 residues. The V end lost 1 base, the J end lost 6 bases, and 13 bases lay between the germline ends. CDR3 protein: CASSQAAGVGNEQFF. As DNA, the CDR3 is TGCGCCAGCAGCCAAGCGGCAGGGGTTGGCAATGAGCAGTTCTTC.

The chain couples TRBV27 to TRBJ1-4, with D uncertain. V was cut by 3 bases and J by 2 bases, with 10 bases left in between. The CDR3 covers 15 residues. In germline, CDR1 is MNHEY, CDR2 SMNVEV (reference sequence). CDR3 DNA sequence: TGTGCCAGCAGTTTTTCCCGAGACACTAATGAAAAACTGTTTTTT. It translates to CASSFSRDTNEKLFF.

The V call is TRBV4-1, the J call TRBJ2-7; 7 nucleotides line up with TRBD1. This CDR3 is 17 amino acids long. The germline V gene encodes CDR1 MGHRA and CDR2 YSYEKL. Trimming cost V 1 base and J 2 bases; bases outside gene matches: 11. CDR3 sequence (DNA): TGCGCCAGCAGCCAAGTTGGCCGCCGGGACAGAGCCTACGAGCAGTACTTC. This codes for CASSQVGRRDRAYEQYF.

This chain uses TRBV6-1 with TRBJ1-5; D may be TRBD1 (6 bases). The CDR3 spans 14 residues. V was trimmed by 6 bases and J by 3 bases, leaving 12 bases between them. Germline CDR1 is MNHNS and CDR2 is SASEGT. CDR3 sequence reads: CASSPDSANQPQHF. The CDR3 region has the DNA TGTGCCAGCAGCCCGGACAGTGCCAATCAGCCCCAGCATTTT.

This chain links TRBV5-1 with TRBJ1-1, with no clear D. CDR3 size: 14 residues. CDR1 is SGHRS, CDR2 YFSETQ, per germline. The V gene lost 0 bases and the J gene lost 0 bases, with 6 bases spanning the gap. In DNA form, the CDR3 reads TGCGCCAGCAGCTTGGACGGAATGAACACTGAAGCTTTCTTT. Its protein product is CASSLDGMNTEAFF.

The CDR3 nucleotides read TGTGCCTGGAGTGTCGGACAATCTGGAAACACCATATATTTT. This codes for CAWSVGQSGNTIYF. The chain couples TRBV30 to TRBJ1-3; D possibly corresponds to TRBD1 (5 bases). V was trimmed by 0 bases and J by 1 base, leaving 7 bases between them. Germline CDR1 reads GTSNPN; CDR2 reads SVGIG (reference sequence). The CDR3 loop spans 14 amino acids.

The V call is TRBV6-1, the J call TRBJ1-1, with unresolved D. V was pared by 2 bases and J by 1 base, with 5 bases between. Germline values: CDR1 MNHNS, CDR2 SASEGT. This CDR3 is built from 13 residues. The CDR3 sequence: CASSERSNTEAFF. CDR3 nucleotides: TGTGCCAGCAGTGAAAGATCGAACACTGAAGCTTTCTTT.

The rearrangement uses TRBV13 and TRBJ2-3, with TRBD2 matching 7 bases. The germline V gene encodes CDR1 PRHDT and CDR2 FYEKMQ (reference sequence). This CDR3 contains 17 residues. Trimming took 5 bases from V and 4 from J; bases not matched to a gene: 15. This CDR3 is CASSPTGRGTPPDTQYF. The CDR3 nucleotides are TGTGCCAGCAGCCCCACCGGGCGGGGGACCCCCCCAGATACGCAGTATTTT.

The V and J genes are TRBV5-4 and TRBJ1-1; 9 bases line up with TRBD1. After removal of 4 bases from V and 3 bases from J, the junction contained 13 bases not matched to a gene. The CDR3 covers 17 residues. Germline assignment: CDR1 SGHNT and CDR2 YYREEE (reference sequence). The CDR3 spells CASSGVPGQGKHTEAFF. The DNA for the CDR3 is TGTGCCAGCAGCGGAGTACCGGGACAGGGTAAACACACTGAAGCTTTCTTT.

This chain joins TRBV2 and TRBJ1-1, with D possibly being TRBD1 (5 bases). In germline, CDR1 is SNHLY, CDR2 FYNNEI. The CDR3 totals 14 residues. Trimming took 4 bases from V and 1 from J, leaving 10 bases between them. The CDR3 bases are TGTGCCAGCAGTGTCCAGGGCGGGAACACTGAAGCTTTCTTT. Its protein is CASSVQGGNTEAFF.